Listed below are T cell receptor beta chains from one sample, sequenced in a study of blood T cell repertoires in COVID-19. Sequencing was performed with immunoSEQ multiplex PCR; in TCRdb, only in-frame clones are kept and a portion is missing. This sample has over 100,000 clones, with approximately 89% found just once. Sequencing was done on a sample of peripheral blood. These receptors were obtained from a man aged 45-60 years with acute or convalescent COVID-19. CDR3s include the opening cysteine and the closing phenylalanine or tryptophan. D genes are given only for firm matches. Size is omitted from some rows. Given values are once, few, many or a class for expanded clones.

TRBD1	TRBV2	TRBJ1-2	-	TGTGCCAGCAGTGCAACCCAGGGGGGAGACACCTTC	CASSATQGGDTF
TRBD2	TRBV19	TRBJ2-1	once	TGTGCCAGTAGTATGGCTAGCGGGGGGGCCGGTGAGCAGTTCTTC	CASSMASGGAGEQFF
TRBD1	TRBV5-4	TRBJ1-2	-	TGTGCCAGCAGGGGCGGACAGGCCTCATATGGCTACACCTTC	CASRGGQASYGYTF
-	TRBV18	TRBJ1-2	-	TGTGCCAGCTCACCACCGTCGAGGGAAAACTATGGCTACACCTTC	CASSPPSRENYGYTF
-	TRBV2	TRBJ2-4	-	TGTGCCAGCAGCGCCTCGGGAGCCAAAAACATTCAGTACTTC	CASSASGAKNIQYF
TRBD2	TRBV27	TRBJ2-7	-	TGTGCCAGCCAGCGGGACCTCTCCTACGAGCAGTACTTC	CASQRDLSYEQYF
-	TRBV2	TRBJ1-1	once	TGTGCCAGCAGTGTAGACACCCAGCCTGAAGCTTTCTTT	CASSVDTQPEAFF
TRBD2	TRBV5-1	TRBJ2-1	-	TGCGCCAGCAGCTTGGTATGGTCTAGCGGAGGCAATGAGCAGTTCTTC	CASSLVWSSGGNEQFF
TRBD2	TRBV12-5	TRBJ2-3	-	TGTGCTAGTGGGCCTAGCGGGGGCACAGATACGCAGTATTTT	CASGPSGGTDTQYF
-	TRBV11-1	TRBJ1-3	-	TGTGCCAGCAGCCATACTTCTGGAAACACCATATATTTT	CASSHTSGNTIYF
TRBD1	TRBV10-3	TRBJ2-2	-	TGTGCCATCCGGACAGGGGGGAACACCGGGGAGCTGTTTTTT	CAIRTGGNTGELFF
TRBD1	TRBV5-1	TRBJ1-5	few	TGCGCCAGCAGCCCAGGGGGTAGCAATCAGCCCCAGCATTTT	CASSPGGSNQPQHF
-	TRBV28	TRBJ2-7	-	TGTGCCAGCAGTTTATTTACATTCTACGAGCAGTACTTC	CASSLFTFYEQYF
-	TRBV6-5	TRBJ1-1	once	TGTGCCAGCAGTTACCAGCGGAACACTGAAGCTTTCTTT	CASSYQRNTEAFF
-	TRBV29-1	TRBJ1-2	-	TGCAGCGTTCGATACGGGGACTATGGCTACACCTTC	CSVRYGDYGYTF